This TCR beta chain comes out of a study of OX40 agonist ivuxolimab in advanced cancers. Across the study: Intravenous ivuxolimab was administered to patients every 2 weeks at 0.01 to 10 mg/kg.

Germline CDR1 reads SGDLS; CDR2 reads YYNGEE. The CDR3 sequence is 17 residues long. With V trimmed by 4 bases and J by 5 bases, 6 bases remained unmatched. The repertoire was sequenced with immunoSEQ multiplex PCR; TCRdb's copy has only in-frame clones and lacks some. The sample carries about 92,000 clones, approximately 90% recorded once. Enrollment shut out patients with autoimmune disease history or systemic immunosuppression. The starting material was CD4+ or CD8+ T cells sorted from blood, obtained in a trial of the OX40 agonist ivuxolimab. The chain carries TRBV9 and TRBJ2-2, with 15 bases that match TRBD2. This TCR was sampled from an adult with an advanced solid tumor such as melanoma, head and neck, liver or kidney cancer. The CDR3 DNA is TGTGCCAGCAGCACCCGGACTAGCGGGAGGGGGACCGGGGAGCTGTTTTTT. Translated, it gives CASSTRTSGRGTGELFF.